This T cell receptor beta chain derives from a study of Ad26.COV2.S vaccination and SARS-CoV-2 variants. The CDR3 consists of 21 residues. Germline V CDR1 and CDR2: LGHDT, YNNKEL (reference sequence). Losses at the gene ends were 0 bases for V and 3 bases for J; bases not matched to a gene: 14. In this sample, this clone turned up once. The method was immunoSEQ multiplex PCR; TCRdb's version includes in-frame clones alone and lacks a portion of them. The sample yields about 480,000 clones, around 85% seen once. Treatment indicated: 19 received Ad26.COV2.S at low or high dose, single or two shots; roughly five received placebo; per-sample allocation not given. Vaccine and placebo recipients were sampled on day 63 after the first injection.

This clonotype originated in a person aged 18-65 years who received the Ad26.COV2.S COVID-19 vaccine or a placebo. This chain uses TRBV3-1 (or the pseudogene TRBV3-2) with TRBJ2-4; 13 nucleotides align to TRBD2. The input for sequencing was peripheral blood, taken in a trial of Ad26.COV2.S vaccine versus placebo. CDR3 bases: TGTGCCAGCAGCCAAGATCTAGGGAGACTAGCGGGAGGAGGGGGCAAAAACATTCAGTACTTC. Translated: CASSQDLGRLAGGGGKNIQYF.